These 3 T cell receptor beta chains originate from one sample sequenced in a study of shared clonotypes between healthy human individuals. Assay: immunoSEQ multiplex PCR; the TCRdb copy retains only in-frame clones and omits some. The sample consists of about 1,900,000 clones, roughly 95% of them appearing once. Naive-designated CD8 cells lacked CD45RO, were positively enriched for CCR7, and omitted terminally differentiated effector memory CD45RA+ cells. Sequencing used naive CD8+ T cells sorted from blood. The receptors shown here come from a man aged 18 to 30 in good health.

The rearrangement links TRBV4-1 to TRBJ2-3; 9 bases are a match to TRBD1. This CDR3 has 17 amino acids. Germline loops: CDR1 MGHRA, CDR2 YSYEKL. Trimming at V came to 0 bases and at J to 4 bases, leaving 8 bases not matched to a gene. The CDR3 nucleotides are TGCGCCAGCAGCCAAGATGGGACAGGGTATGACGCAGATACGCAGTATTTT. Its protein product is CASSQDGTGYDADTQYF.

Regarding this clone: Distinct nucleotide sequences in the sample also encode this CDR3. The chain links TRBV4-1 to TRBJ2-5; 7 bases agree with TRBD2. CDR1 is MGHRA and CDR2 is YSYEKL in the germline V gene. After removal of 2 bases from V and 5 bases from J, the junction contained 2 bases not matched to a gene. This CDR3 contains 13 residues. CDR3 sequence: CASSQWGGETQYF. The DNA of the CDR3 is TGCGCCAGCAGCCAATGGGGAGGGGAGACCCAGTACTTC.

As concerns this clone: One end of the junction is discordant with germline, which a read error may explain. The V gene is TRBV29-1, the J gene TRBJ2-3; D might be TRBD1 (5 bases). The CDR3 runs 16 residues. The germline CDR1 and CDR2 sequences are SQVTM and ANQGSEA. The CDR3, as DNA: TGCAGCGTTGAAGATCTCGGATTCAGGGATTCAGATGCGCAGTATTTT. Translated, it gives CSVEDLGFRDSDAQYF.